The 10 T cell receptor beta chains listed next were all sequenced from one sample in a study of T-cell memory formation after mild COVID-19. TCRdb recomputed calls from the 5' RACE reads with MiXCR, one row per CDR3 protein. Of about 430,000 distinct CDR3 sequences in the sample, about 24% were seen once. Sequenced: PBMCs or a T cell subset sorted from them (not recorded which). The receptors were gathered from an adult woman who had mild COVID-19 (a few samples of this study predate the infection). Cell type and time point are not known.

This clonotype has just a few counts. CDR3 coding DNA: TGTGCCAGCAGTTCTCAGTTGGAAGAAGCTAATGAAAAACTGTTTTTT. Translated: CASSSQLEEANEKLFF. The rearrangement links TRBV6-6 to TRBJ1-4, with D hard to call. Trimming pared 4 bases from V and 3 bases from J, leaving 15 bases between. Germline lookup yields CDR1 MNHNY and CDR2 SVGAGI (reference sequence). This CDR3 is 16 amino acids long.

Only a few counts were recorded for this clonotype. The CDR3 spells CASSSRDGSYEQYF. The CDR3, as DNA: TGTGCCAGCAGCTCCCGGGACGGCTCCTACGAGCAGTACTTC. The rearrangement links TRBV4-2 to TRBJ2-7, with D perhaps assigned TRBD1 or TRBD2 (5 bases each). The CDR3 is 14 amino acids. Trimming cost V 5 bases and J 0 bases, with 11 bases left between them. Germline-derived CDR1 and CDR2 are LGHNA and YNFKEQ.

The rearrangement joins TRBV12-3 or TRBV12-4 to TRBJ1-1; 7 bases map to TRBD1. The CDR3 length is 13 residues. V shed 5 bases and J 6 bases; nucleotides not matched to a gene: 6. CDR3 in DNA: TGTGCCAGCAGTATCCGACAGGGCGCTGAAGCTTTCTTT. It yields the protein CASSIRQGAEAFF.

The chain employs TRBV11-2 and TRBJ2-6; possibly TRBD2 for D (5 bases). V shed 5 bases and J shed 0 bases, with 8 bases lying between them. Germline-derived CDR1 and CDR2 are SGHAT and FQNNGV. The CDR3 is 15 residues long. As DNA, the CDR3 is TGTGCCAGCAGCCCGGGGTACTCTGGGGCCAACGTCCTGACTTTC. Translating it yields CASSPGYSGANVLTF.

This clonotype appeared many times. This sequence joins TRBV20-1 and TRBJ2-1; TRBD2 agrees at 10 bases. CDR3 length equals 14 residues. From germline, CDR1 is DFQATT and CDR2 SNEGSKA (reference sequence). The V and J ends lost 0 bases and 7 bases, in that order; junction bases with no gene match: 3. The CDR3 bases are TGCAGTGCTAGAGATCTACTAGCGGGAAATGAGCAGTTCTTC. Translation: CSARDLLAGNEQFF.

The J gene is TRBJ2-5, the V gene TRBV15; unclear D gene. The ends were cut back, 1 base at V and 3 bases at J, with 12 bases in the middle. Germline values: CDR1 LNHNV, CDR2 YYDKDF (reference sequence). The CDR3 totals 15 residues. In nucleotides, the CDR3 is TGTGCCACCAGCAGAGCCGTTGGGAATGAAGAGACCCAGTACTTC. Amino acid sequence: CATSRAVGNEETQYF.

The gene calls are TRBV30 and TRBJ1-2, with D possibly TRBD1 on 6 matching bases. Trimming pared 3 bases from V and 5 bases from J, leaving 13 bases between. Germline V gene sequence: CDR1 GTSNPN, CDR2 SVGIG (reference sequence). This CDR3 is 13 amino acids long. This CDR3 is CAWRGGTPYGYTF. CDR3 nucleotide sequence: TGTGCCTGGAGGGGAGGGACACCGTATGGCTACACCTTC.

This clonotype appeared a few times. The V call is TRBV29-1, the J call TRBJ2-1, with D unclear. Looked up from germline, CDR1 is SQVTM and CDR2 is ANQGSEA. With 0 bases removed from V and 2 bases from J, the gap between germline ends came to 11 bases. The CDR3 has 15 residues. The CDR3 DNA follows: TGCAGCGTTGAAGATATCAGTCTGACCTACAATGAGCAGTTCTTC. Translating it yields CSVEDISLTYNEQFF.

A few counts support this clonotype. The rearrangement joins TRBV12-3 or TRBV12-4 to TRBJ1-1; no clear D. Trimming left V 2 bases short and J 1 base short, with 5 bases between. The CDR3 runs 13 residues. CDR3 nucleotide sequence: TGTGCCAGCAGTTTAATGTGGAACACTGAAGCTTTCTTT. The encoded protein is CASSLMWNTEAFF.

The chain employs TRBV30 and TRBJ2-7; a weak D match, TRBD2 (5 bases). V was shortened by 0 bases and J by 9 bases, with 21 bases between the two germline ends. The length of the CDR3 is 15 residues. Germline CDR1 and CDR2: GTSNPN and SVGIG (reference sequence). This CDR3 is CAWSVTGRNALPQYF. The CDR3, as DNA: TGTGCCTGGAGTGTAACGGGGAGAAATGCCCTACCGCAGTACTTC.